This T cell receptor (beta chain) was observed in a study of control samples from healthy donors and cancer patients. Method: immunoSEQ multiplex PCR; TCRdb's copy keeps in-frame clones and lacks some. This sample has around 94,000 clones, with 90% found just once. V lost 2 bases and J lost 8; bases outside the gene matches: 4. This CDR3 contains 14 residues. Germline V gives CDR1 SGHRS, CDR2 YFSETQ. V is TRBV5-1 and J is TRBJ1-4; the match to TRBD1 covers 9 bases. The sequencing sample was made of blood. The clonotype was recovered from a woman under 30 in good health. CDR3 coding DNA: TGCGCCAGCAGCTTAGGGACAGGGAGAGAAAAACTGTTTTTT. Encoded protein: CASSLGTGREKLFF. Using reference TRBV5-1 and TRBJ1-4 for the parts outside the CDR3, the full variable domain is KAGVTQTPRYLIKTRGQQVTLSCSPISGHRSVSWYQQTPGQGLQFLFEYFSETQRNKGNFPGRFSGRQFSNSRSEMNVSTLELGDSALYLCASSLGTGREKLFFGSGTQLSVL.